Reported below is one T cell receptor (beta chain). TCRdb's copy holds only in-frame clones and misses some; the assay was immunoSEQ multiplex PCR. Of 260,000 or so clones detected, 65% to 90% appear once; the ten largest clones hold 4.7%. The source of the sample is a study of blood T cell repertoires in COVID-19. The CDR3 spans 13 residues. The V gene end was trimmed by 3 bases and the J gene end by 10 bases; junction bases not matched to a gene: 6. The V gene's germline CDR1 is MNHNS and CDR2 SASEGT. Sequencing input: peripheral blood. The receptor was derived from a woman aged 70-85 years with acute or convalescent COVID-19. The V call is TRBV6-1, the J call TRBJ1-3; 7 bases map to TRBD1. The CDR3 region is CASSEGTVGTIYF. The CDR3 DNA follows: TGTGCCAGCAGTGAGGGGACAGTTGGAACCATATATTTT.